This T cell receptor (beta chain) originates from a study of cytomegalovirus exposure and HLA in healthy donors (dated by TCRdb to the late 2010s). Notes on the research overall: In an earlier analysis of under 600 of the donors, 276 Gb of sequence data and 120 million or so unique TCR beta sequences from roughly 200 million T cells were reported. All discovery cohort repertoires had been generated on a single sequencing platform. To predict cytomegalovirus infection status, the study brought together high-throughput TCR immunosequencing, statistical association of individual TCRs with disease status, and machine learning. An earlier analysis of around 580 of the donors used high-throughput TCR beta sequencing to judge whether each TCR beta V gene segment behaved as functional or pseudogenic. The number of typed donors differed by locus: about 620-640 for A, B, C, DRB1 and DQB1; about 520 for DQA1; about 600 for DPA1; and some 470 for DPB1. Because of strong linkage in the cohort, roughly five DR-DQ haplotypes were treated as single units for association and clustering. The study used immunosequencing to profile the T cell repertoires of under 700 subjects and linked those repertoires to cytomegalovirus serostatus. A later analysis re-examined previously published TCR beta repertoires from more than 550 donors and added high-resolution HLA genotyping to investigate patterns of TCR occurrence. Rather than drawing on any new phenotypic data, the later analysis identified candidate immune exposures from TCR beta sequences and the way those sequences occurred across donors. Around 320 gigabases of sequencing data and approximately 93 million unique TCR sequences were included in an early release covering around 650 HLA-typed donors. A separate validation cohort of roughly 130 different subjects was used in addition to the roughly 700-subject first cohort. The study aimed to test whether cataloging public T cell receptors could reveal signatures of past pathogen exposure. A later genetic analysis took genome-wide SNP genotypes for about 65% of the 666 donors and used that subset as a discovery cohort. Class I and class II HLA loci were covered by the typing at four-digit resolution. Among 300 to 500 genotyped donors of the cohort, an average of about 220,000 unique TCR beta nucleotide sequences was sequenced per donor, of which about 19% were non-productive. Of the 300 to 500 genotyped donors, more than 75% were placed in the genetic ancestry cluster associated with self-reported Caucasian donors. Donor age, sex, ethnicity and CMV serostatus were compiled alongside the repertoire data.

From a lookup of the germline V gene, CDR1 and CDR2 are MNHNS and SASEGT. Between the V and J ends, shortened by 4 bases and 0 bases respectively, the junction contains 7 bases. CDR3 length: 15 amino acids, cysteine to phenylalanine. Only CDR3 DNA remains: 45 bases, in frame from the first base. Here is what the overall study found, with its caveats: CMV serostatus was the only immune exposure information available for the cohort. Because HLA typing was missing for some donors at each locus, association tests included only the typed subset. Because counts were too low, fewer than 20 rarely observed V segments, including chromosome 9 orphons, were excluded from the earlier analysis of roughly 580 of the donors. The sequencing pipeline was judged likely to have produced a cluster of highly shared sequence variants as a technical artifact. In a later analysis, most CMV-associated TCR beta chains were found to appear HLA-restricted, with HLA associations seemingly driven largely by CMV exposure. In a later analysis, HLA-associated TCR beta chains showed more clonal expansion and lower generation probabilities than non-associated chains that were equally common. A few of the identified cytomegalovirus-associated TCR beta chains were confirmed in vitro to be specific for cytomegalovirus antigens. An earlier analysis of 587 of the donors showed that most TCR beta V segments appeared in productive rearrangements either about 90% or about 30% of the time, which broadly matched IMGT annotations. The classifier was reported to diagnose cytomegalovirus status with high specificity and sensitivity in both the original and validation cohorts. A later genetic analysis reported fewer N-insertions in productive TCRs among donors in an Asian-associated ancestry cluster than the roughly 620-donor mean. In a later analysis, several top co-occurrence clusters were reported to appear linked to parvovirus B19, influenza, CMV and Epstein-Barr virus. V-gene and J-gene trimming of TCR beta chains was associated with a missense DCLRE1C variant in a later genetic analysis, and the association was replicated in an independent cohort. Most TCR sequences were observed very rarely across donors, whereas some public TCRs were present in many individuals. In the study, about 150 TCR beta chains were listed as associated with cytomegalovirus. In this cohort, only TCR beta chains were sequenced, and detectable features were limited by the absence of alpha or paired-chain data. A further reported finding was that TCR beta sequences accurately predicted the HLA-A and HLA-B alleles for most subjects in the first cohort. A later analysis associated 16,951 TCR beta sequences with specific HLA alleles at a false discovery rate of 0.05. Assigning TCR associations to individual alleles was difficult when HLA alleles, especially DR and DQ, strongly co-occurred. A later analysis found that TCR association rates varied across HLA loci, with DRB1 alleles showing the most associated TCRs and HLA-C alleles the fewest. It was suggested by the authors that the approach could potentially be generalized to other disease states and immunological phenotypes. Linkage disequilibrium might explain the correlated functional status among segregating V segments, but an unknown experimental factor could not be excluded. Presence/absence analyses assumed roughly uniform sequencing depth across donors, an assumption that may not hold. The 87-base-pair reads could not distinguish some IMGT-functional V segments, including TRBV6-2 and TRBV6-3, so those segments were excluded.

Receptors were amplified or captured by the immunoSEQ multiplex PCR assay. A mixture of 60 forward primers for TCR Vbeta segments and 13 reverse primers for TCR Jbeta segments was used in the multiplex PCR. The CDR3 region of rearranged TCR beta genes was amplified from genomic DNA by a multiplex PCR assay. On the Illumina HiSeq System, the amplified TCR beta libraries were sequenced as 87-base-pair reads. The paper's processing steps were these. A later analysis counted approximately 84 million unique TCR beta chains across the approximately 700 repertoires, and roughly 10 million of these chains were shared by at least two donors. Raw reads were error-corrected and collapsed into unique sequences by a nearest-neighbor algorithm in which closely related sequences were merged to remove PCR and sequencing errors. V, D and J gene segments were assigned by aligning CDR3 sequences to IMGT reference sequences. For a sequence to be retained, a match of at least six nucleotides was required to both a V gene segment and a J gene segment. Rearrangements were classified as productive when the CDR3 lacked stop codons and remained in frame with V and J, and all other rearrangements were classified as non-productive. CDR3 was defined by IMGT convention, running from the second conserved V-encoded cysteine to the conserved J-encoded phenylalanine. Sequences without an unambiguous match to a single V gene segment were excluded from the earlier analysis of 450 to 650 of the donors. An earlier analysis of about 600 of the donors called V segments functional above 56.7% productive rearrangements and segregating when the between-donor standard deviation exceeded 5%. A statistical classification framework was built for diagnosing cytomegalovirus status from the catalog of TCR beta chain sequences. In a later analysis, V and J genes were assigned by comparing TCR nucleotide sequences against IMGT/GENE-DB human TR gene sequences. The TCRdist pipeline was used in a later analysis to assign CDR3 sequences and most-parsimonious VDJ recombination scenarios. A later analysis defined each TCR beta chain by its CDR3 amino acid sequence plus V-gene family, and excluded reads lacking a unique V-gene family. As a way to deal with suspected cross-contamination and a sequencing artifact, a later analysis dropped 640 or so nucleotide sequences that were highly shared and had low generation probability. A later analysis calculated a clonal expansion index for each public chain from normalized within-repertoire ranks of inferred template counts. In a later analysis, generation probabilities were computed with a VDJ recombination model fitted to out-of-frame rearrangements, and the resulting probabilities were checked against IGoR. In a later analysis, TCR-TCR, TCR-HLA and TCR-CMV co-occurrence was scored with hypergeometric tests, and a repertoire-size bias correction was applied to TCR pairs. A later analysis estimated false discovery rates by permuting HLA or CMV assignments 20 times. In a later analysis, co-occurring TCRs were grouped using DBSCAN, and TCRdist sequence similarity was added for clustering within HLA-allele-positive subsets. Repertoires with fewer than 30,000 or more than 120,000 public chains were left out of co-occurrence clustering, as were about 5 repertoires with anomalous nucleotide sharing. TCRdb took over this immuneACCESS table, retaining in-frame rearrangements with V and J assigned. Such tables are incomplete; in checked studies, under half of the missing clones stem from an unresolved V gene, and the remainder is unexplained. D and trimming were read from the DNA, whereas the V and J calls and clone size are those reported in that table. The sample table lists fewer than 200,000 clones, 70% to 90% of them with a count of one. The ten largest make up 0.85% of the sample.

On this clone: Its binding antigen is unknown. No per-base quality is available; no much larger clone lies one base away.

The cohort consisted of some 730 healthy bone marrow donors. At the time of sampling, every cohort member was nominally healthy, though immune exposures that went unrecorded were likely present. The donor tested CMV seronegative and was one of the 352 seronegative cohort members. Every donor gave a peripheral blood sample, and the peripheral blood mononuclear cells from that sample were used for TCR beta sequencing. Genomic DNA was extracted from the blood cell samples with the Qiagen DNeasy Blood Extraction Kit. The source material was PBMCs. Recombination connected TRBV6-1 to TRBJ1-6, with the D gene uncertain. The sequence derives from a woman aged 25 to 39 in good health and CMV-seronegative. For the CDR3, the sequence is CASSVESSYNSPLHF. In nucleotide form, the sequence is TGTGCCAGCAGTGTGGAGAGCTCCTATAATTCACCCCTCCACTTT.